These 20 T cell receptor beta chains were all obtained from the same sample, sequenced in a study of T cell changes during pregnancy in multiple sclerosis. The table came from immunoSEQ multiplex PCR; TCRdb's copy has only in-frame clones and leaves some out. Seen here are some 85,000 clones, more than 90% observed once, and the top ten hold roughly 1.1%. The source was peripheral blood, collected in the second trimester of pregnancy. The receptor source for this set is a female donor with multiple sclerosis, enrolled in a pregnancy study.

This chain links TRBV7-2 with TRBJ2-1, with TRBD1 identical over 10 bases. The CDR3 runs 17 residues. Germline assignment: CDR1 SGHTA and CDR2 FQGNSA. Trimming cost V 5 bases and J 3 bases; bases outside gene matches: 10. The DNA of the CDR3 is TGTGCCAGCAGCGACCGGGACAGGGGCGCCTACTACAATGAGCAGTTCTTC. This encodes CASSDRDRGAYYNEQFF.

This chain links TRBV6-1 with TRBJ2-2; D gene ambiguous. The CDR3 runs to 14 residues. Germline V gene lookup returns CDR1 MNHNS and CDR2 SASEGT. Between the trimmed V and J ends, which lost 5 bases and 4 bases, there was a span of 11 bases. The CDR3 DNA is TGTGCCAGCAGTTCTATGACTGTCACCGGGGAGCTGTTTTTT. Translation: CASSSMTVTGELFF.

As regards this clone: Here the CDR3 omits its conserved ending phenylalanine or tryptophan, so a read error is the likely source. The chain recombines TRBV11-2 with TRBJ2-7, with TRBD1 matching over 7 bases. V was pared by 5 bases and J by 5 bases, with 6 bases of the junction left unmatched. Per the germline V gene, CDR1 is SGHAT and CDR2 is FQNNGV. The CDR3 contains 13 residues. The CDR3 protein is CASSATGTNEQYL. The CDR3 nucleotides read TGTGCCAGCAGCGCGACAGGGACCAACGAGCAGTACCTC.

The chain carries TRBV5-1 and TRBJ2-5; possibly TRBD1 for D (5 bases). The germline V gene encodes CDR1 SGHRS and CDR2 YFSETQ. The length of the CDR3 is 14 residues. Trimming left V 0 bases short and J 0 bases short, with 6 bases between. CDR3 sequence: CASSLGGYQETQYF. DNA of the CDR3: TGCGCCAGCAGCTTGGGGGGCTACCAAGAGACCCAGTACTTC.

This clone was counted a few times. CDR3 in amino acids: CASSQGGWTEAFF. Written as DNA, the CDR3 is TGCGCCAGCAGTCAGGGGGGATGGACTGAAGCTTTCTTT. This chain uses TRBV10-1 with TRBJ1-1; 7 bases line up with TRBD1. The CDR3 sequence is 13 residues long. The J segment lost 5 bases and the V segment lost 5 bases, leaving 5 bases of the junction unmatched. In germline, CDR1 is WNHNN, CDR2 SYGVQD (reference sequence).

This clone is a singleton in its sample. The chain joins TRBV2 to TRBJ2-7, with 11 bases aligning to TRBD1. Per germline, CDR1 SNHLY and CDR2 FYNNEI. Trimming took 6 bases from V and 2 from J; bases not matched to a gene: 3. CDR3 length equals 14 residues. CDR3 sequence reads: CASRRTGGAYEQYF. The CDR3 nucleotides are TGTGCCAGCAGGAGGACAGGGGGCGCCTACGAGCAGTACTTC. The whole variable domain, remainder taken from reference TRBV2 and TRBJ2-7, is EPEVTQTPSHQVTQMGQEVILRCVPISNHLYFYWYRQILGQKVEFLVSFYNNEISEKSEIFDDQFSVERPDGSNFTLKIRSTKLEDSAMYFCASRRTGGAYEQYFGPGTRLTVT.

This clone was counted a single time. V usage is TRBV19 and J usage is TRBJ2-6; D possibly corresponds to TRBD1 (6 bases). Germline V gene data show CDR1 as LNHDA and CDR2 as SQIVND (reference sequence). V lost 3 bases and J 1 base, leaving 13 bases between the germline ends. This CDR3 comprises 17 residues. CDR3 nucleotides: TGTGCCAGTAGTATTGGGGGCAGACCGTCTGGGGCCAACGTCCTGACTTTC. It yields the protein CASSIGGRPSGANVLTF.

The J gene is TRBJ2-2, the V gene TRBV5-1; D might be TRBD2 (6 bases). The CDR3 is made up of 16 amino acids. From germline, CDR1 is SGHRS and CDR2 YFSETQ. Trimming removed 4 bases from V and 4 bases from J, with 17 bases in between. Written as DNA, the CDR3 is TGCGCCAGCAGCCGGATGTCCCAGGGAGGCACCGGGGAGCTGTTTTTT. Protein product: CASSRMSQGGTGELFF. Full variable domain (remainder filled in from reference TRBV5-1 and TRBJ2-2): KAGVTQTPRYLIKTRGQQVTLSCSPISGHRSVSWYQQTPGQGLQFLFEYFSETQRNKGNFPGRFSGRQFSNSRSEMNVSTLELGDSALYLCASSRMSQGGTGELFFGEGSRLTVL.

This sequence joins TRBV27 and TRBJ2-7; D remains ambiguous. The CDR3 runs 12 residues. In germline, CDR1 is MNHEY, CDR2 SMNVEV (reference sequence). Deletions cut 6 bases from V and 3 bases from J, with 9 bases between. CDR3 DNA sequence: TGTGCCAGCAGCGGCGGATACTACGAGCAGTACTTC. Amino acids: CASSGGYYEQYF.

This chain uses TRBV5-1 with TRBJ2-2; maybe TRBD1 (6 bases). The CDR3 has 14 amino acids. In germline, CDR1 is SGHRS, CDR2 YFSETQ. V was cut by 1 base and J by 6 bases, with 10 bases left in between. The CDR3 nucleotides read TGCGCCAGCAGCTTGTTCGCAGGGGCCGGGGAGCTGTTTTTT. Translated: CASSLFAGAGELFF.

This clone was counted a single time. The chain couples TRBV4-3 to TRBJ1-1, with D possibly matching TRBD1 (5 bases). Trimming cost V 0 bases and J 3 bases, with 5 bases left between them. The CDR3 runs to 13 residues. Germline CDR1 LGHNA, CDR2 YSLEER. The CDR3 spells CASSQEGDTEAFF. The CDR3 DNA follows: TGCGCCAGCAGCCAAGAAGGGGACACTGAAGCTTTCTTT.

The chain has TRBV9 and TRBJ1-3; 7 nucleotides match TRBD1. Germline V gene data show CDR1 as SGDLS and CDR2 as YYNGEE. The trim removed 0 bases at V and 8 bases at J, leaving 5 bases unmatched. This CDR3 has 14 residues. CDR3 coding DNA: TGTGCCAGCAGCGTAGAGGGGGCGTTGGACACCATATATTTT. It translates to CASSVEGALDTIYF.

This clone is a singleton in its sample. The chain has TRBV7-2 and TRBJ1-2; maybe TRBD1 (5 bases). The ends were cut back, 0 bases at V and 4 bases at J, with 12 bases in the middle. The CDR3 is 15 residues long. CDR1 is SGHTA, CDR2 FQGNSA, per germline. CDR3 amino acids: CASSLAGDAFYGYTF. The CDR3 DNA reads TGTGCCAGCAGCTTAGCAGGGGATGCCTTCTATGGCTACACCTTC.

J is TRBJ2-5 and V is TRBV7-9, with TRBD1 matching 8 bases. Losses at the gene ends were 5 bases for V and 5 bases for J; bases not matched to a gene: 16. This CDR3 is 17 amino acids long. The V gene's germline CDR1 is SEHNR and CDR2 FQNEAQ (reference sequence). In DNA form, the CDR3 reads TGTGCCAGCAGCCGGACCGGGACAGGCATCTGGTGGGAGACCCAGTACTTC. Amino acid sequence: CASSRTGTGIWWETQYF. Full variable domain (rest looked up from reference TRBV7-9 and TRBJ2-5): DTGVSQNPRHKITKRGQNVTFRCDPISEHNRLYWYRQTLGQGPEFLTYFQNEAQLEKSRLLSDRFSAERPKGSFSTLEIQRTEQGDSAMYLCASSRTGTGIWWETQYFGPGTRLLVL.

V usage is TRBV5-6 and J usage is TRBJ1-2; the D is unclear. V was cut by 4 bases and J by 8 bases, with 15 bases left in between. Looked up from germline, CDR1 is SGHDT and CDR2 is YYEEEE. The CDR3 spans 13 residues. The DNA for the CDR3 is TGTGCCAGCAGCCTGACTATAATGGAGGGCTACACCTTC. Residues: CASSLTIMEGYTF.

This chain uses TRBV27 with TRBJ2-2, with a weak D call TRBD2 (6 bases). The V and J ends lost 1 base and 6 bases respectively, with 24 bases between them. Germline V gene sequence: CDR1 MNHEY, CDR2 SMNVEV (reference sequence). This CDR3 comprises 19 residues. The CDR3 DNA follows: TGTGCCAGCAGTTTATATGGGCTAGCGAGAGGGGAGGTCGCCGGGGAGCTGTTTTTT. This codes for CASSLYGLARGEVAGELFF.

The V gene is TRBV30, the J gene TRBJ1-3; D ambiguous. V was pared by 0 bases and J by 6 bases, with 9 bases between. The CDR3 loop spans 13 amino acids. CDR1 is GTSNPN, CDR2 SVGIG, per germline (reference sequence). The CDR3: CAWSVTAQNTIYF. CDR3 in DNA: TGTGCCTGGAGTGTCACAGCTCAAAACACCATATATTTT.

V usage is TRBV4-1 and J usage is TRBJ1-4; D gene uncertain. CDR1 MGHRA and CDR2 YSYEKL come from the germline V gene. Trimming pared 1 base from V and 7 bases from J, leaving 7 bases between. This CDR3 comprises 13 residues. CDR3 sequence (DNA): TGCGCCAGCAGCCAAGTCCTACGTGAAAAACTGTTTTTT. This gives the protein CASSQVLREKLFF.

The V and J genes are TRBV9 and TRBJ2-7; no firm D call. This CDR3 is 17 amino acids long. Trimming stripped 2 bases from V and 7 bases from J, with 25 bases between. CDR1 SGDLS and CDR2 YYNGEE come from the germline V gene. In DNA, the CDR3 is TGTGCCAGCAGCGTTAGGTCGATCGAGGCCGATTTGAGGGAGCAGTACTTC. Amino acids: CASSVRSIEADLREQYF.

CDR3 region: CASSGPDNYGYTF. CDR3 nucleotide sequence: TGTGCCAGCAGCGGTCCAGATAACTATGGCTACACCTTC. This chain uses TRBV5-4 with TRBJ1-2; D is unresolved. CDR1 SGHNT and CDR2 YYREEE come from the germline V gene (reference sequence). This CDR3 spans 13 amino acids. V gave up 4 bases and J gave up 1 base, with 8 bases separating them.